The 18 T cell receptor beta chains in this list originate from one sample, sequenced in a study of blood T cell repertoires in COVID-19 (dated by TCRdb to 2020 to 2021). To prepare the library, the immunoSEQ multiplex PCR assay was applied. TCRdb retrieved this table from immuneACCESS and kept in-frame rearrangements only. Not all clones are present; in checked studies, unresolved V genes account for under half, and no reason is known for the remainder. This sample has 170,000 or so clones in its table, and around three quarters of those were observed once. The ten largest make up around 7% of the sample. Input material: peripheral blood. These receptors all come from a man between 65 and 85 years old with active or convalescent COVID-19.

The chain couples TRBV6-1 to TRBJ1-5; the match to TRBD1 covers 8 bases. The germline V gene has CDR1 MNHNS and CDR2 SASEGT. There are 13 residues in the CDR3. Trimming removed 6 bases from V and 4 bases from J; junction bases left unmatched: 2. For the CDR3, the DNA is TGTGCCAGCAGGGACAGGGCAAATCAGCCCCAGCATTTT. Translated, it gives CASRDRANQPQHF.

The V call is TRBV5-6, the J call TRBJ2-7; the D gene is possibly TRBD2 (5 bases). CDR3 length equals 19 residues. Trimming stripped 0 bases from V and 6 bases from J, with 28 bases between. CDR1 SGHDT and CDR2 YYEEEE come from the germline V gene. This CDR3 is CASSLGPRGLLKLLREQYF. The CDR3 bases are TGTGCCAGCAGCTTGGGTCCTCGGGGTCTACTTAAACTACTACGCGAGCAGTACTTC.

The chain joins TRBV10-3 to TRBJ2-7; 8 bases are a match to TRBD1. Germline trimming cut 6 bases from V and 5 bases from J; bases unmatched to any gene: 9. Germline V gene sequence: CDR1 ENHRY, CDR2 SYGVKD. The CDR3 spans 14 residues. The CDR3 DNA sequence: TGTGCCATCAGCAGACAGGGGAATGGCCACGAGCAGTACTTC. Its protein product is CAISRQGNGHEQYF.

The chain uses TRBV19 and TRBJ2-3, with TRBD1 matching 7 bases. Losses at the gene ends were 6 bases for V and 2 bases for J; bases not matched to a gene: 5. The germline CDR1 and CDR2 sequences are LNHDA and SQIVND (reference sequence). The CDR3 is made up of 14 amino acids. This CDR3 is CASSPRGTTDTQYF. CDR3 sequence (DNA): TGTGCCAGTAGCCCCAGGGGGACCACAGATACGCAGTATTTT.

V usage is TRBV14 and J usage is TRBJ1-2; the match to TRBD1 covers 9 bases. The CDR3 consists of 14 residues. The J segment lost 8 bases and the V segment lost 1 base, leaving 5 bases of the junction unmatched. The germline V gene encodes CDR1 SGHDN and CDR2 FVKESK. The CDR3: CASSQVLDRGGYTF. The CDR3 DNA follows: TGTGCCAGCAGCCAAGTATTGGACAGGGGAGGCTACACCTTC.

Written as DNA, the CDR3 is TGTGCCAGCAGCTTAGGTTGGGGGCTTTATGGAAACACCATATATTTT. Translating gives CASSLGWGLYGNTIYF. This chain uses TRBV11-2 with TRBJ1-3, with D perhaps matching TRBD1 (6 bases). The germline V and J ends were trimmed by 1 base and 3 bases, with 13 bases remaining between them. The CDR3 runs to 16 residues. Germline V gene sequence: CDR1 SGHAT, CDR2 FQNNGV.

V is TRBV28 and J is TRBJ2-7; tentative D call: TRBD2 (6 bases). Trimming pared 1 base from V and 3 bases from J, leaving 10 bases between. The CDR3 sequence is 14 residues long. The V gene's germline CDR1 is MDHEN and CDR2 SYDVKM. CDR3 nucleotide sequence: TGTGCCAGCAGTTTATTGGGGCGGGGCTACGAGCAGTACTTC. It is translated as CASSLLGRGYEQYF.

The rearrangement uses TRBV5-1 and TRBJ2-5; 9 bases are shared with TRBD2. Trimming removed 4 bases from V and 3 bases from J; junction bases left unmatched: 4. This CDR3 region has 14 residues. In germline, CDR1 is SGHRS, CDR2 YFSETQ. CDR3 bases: TGCGCCAGCAGCGCCGGACTAGCGAAAGAGACCCAGTACTTC. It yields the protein CASSAGLAKETQYF.

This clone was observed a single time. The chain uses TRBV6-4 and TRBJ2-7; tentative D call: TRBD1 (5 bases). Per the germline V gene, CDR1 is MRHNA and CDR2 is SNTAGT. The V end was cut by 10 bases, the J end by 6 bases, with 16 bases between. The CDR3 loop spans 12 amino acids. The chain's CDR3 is CATAGREPEQYF. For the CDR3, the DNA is TGTGCCACCGCCGGCAGGGAACCCGAGCAGTACTTC.

CDR3 nucleotides: TGTGCCTGGAGTGTACGAAGTGGAGGCACAGATACGCAGTATTTT. It translates to CAWSVRSGGTDTQYF. The chain uses TRBV30 and TRBJ2-3, with unresolved D. Germline CDR1 and CDR2: GTSNPN and SVGIG (reference sequence). V gave up 0 bases and J gave up 1 base, with 11 bases separating them. The CDR3 loop spans 15 amino acids.

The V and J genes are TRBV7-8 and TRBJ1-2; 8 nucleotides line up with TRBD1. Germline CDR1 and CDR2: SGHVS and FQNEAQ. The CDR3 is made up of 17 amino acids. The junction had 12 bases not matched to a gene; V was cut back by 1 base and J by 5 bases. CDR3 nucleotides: TGTGCCAGCAGCTTAGTAGGGACAGGTGTCTTTCGTTATGGCTACACCTTC. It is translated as CASSLVGTGVFRYGYTF.

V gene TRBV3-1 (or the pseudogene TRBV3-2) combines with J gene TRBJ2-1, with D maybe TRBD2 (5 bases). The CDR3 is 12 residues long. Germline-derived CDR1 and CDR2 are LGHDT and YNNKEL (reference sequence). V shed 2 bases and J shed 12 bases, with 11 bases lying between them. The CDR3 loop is CASSQQEGGQFF. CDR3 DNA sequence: TGTGCCAGCAGCCAACAAGAGGGCGGGCAGTTCTTC.

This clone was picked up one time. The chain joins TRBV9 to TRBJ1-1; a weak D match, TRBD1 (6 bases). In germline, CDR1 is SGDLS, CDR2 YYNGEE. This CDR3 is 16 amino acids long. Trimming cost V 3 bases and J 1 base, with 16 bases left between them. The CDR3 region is CASSEHTGFPNTEAFF. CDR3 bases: TGTGCCAGCAGCGAGCATACAGGGTTCCCGAACACTGAAGCTTTCTTT.

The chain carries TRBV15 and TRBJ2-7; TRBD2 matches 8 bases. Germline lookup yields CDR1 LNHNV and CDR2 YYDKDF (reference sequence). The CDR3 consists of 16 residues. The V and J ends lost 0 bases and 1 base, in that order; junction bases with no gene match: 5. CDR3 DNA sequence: TGTGCCACCAGCAGAGATTTAAGCGGGGGATCCTACGAGCAGTACTTC. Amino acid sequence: CATSRDLSGGSYEQYF. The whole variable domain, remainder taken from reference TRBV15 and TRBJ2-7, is DAMVIQNPRYQVTQFGKPVTLSCSQTLNHNVMYWYQQKSSQAPKLLFHYYDKDFNNEADTPDNFQSRRPNTSFCFLDIRSPGLGDTAMYLCATSRDLSGGSYEQYFGPGTRLTVT.

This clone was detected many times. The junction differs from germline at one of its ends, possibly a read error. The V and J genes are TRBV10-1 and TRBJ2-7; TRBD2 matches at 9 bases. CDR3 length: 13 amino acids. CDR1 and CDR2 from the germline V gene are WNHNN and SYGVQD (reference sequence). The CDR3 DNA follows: TGCGCCAGCAGTAGCGGGAGGTCCTCCGAGCAGTACTTC. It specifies CASSSGRSSEQYF.

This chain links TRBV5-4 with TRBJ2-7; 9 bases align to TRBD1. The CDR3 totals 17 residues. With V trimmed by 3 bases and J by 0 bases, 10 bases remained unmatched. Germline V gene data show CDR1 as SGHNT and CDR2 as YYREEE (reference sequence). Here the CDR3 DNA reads TGTGCCAGCAGCTCACTAGGGACAGGGAAAAGCTCCTACGAGCAGTACTTC. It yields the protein CASSSLGTGKSSYEQYF.

The CDR3 DNA sequence: TGCAGCGTTGTTGCGGGAGGGAACACAGATACGCAGTATTTT. As protein: CSVVAGGNTDTQYF. The chain carries TRBV29-1 and TRBJ2-3; 9 positions match TRBD2. Germline values: CDR1 SQVTM, CDR2 ANQGSEA. V shed 4 bases, J shed 2 bases, and the junction held 4 bases outside the gene matches. CDR3 length equals 14 residues.

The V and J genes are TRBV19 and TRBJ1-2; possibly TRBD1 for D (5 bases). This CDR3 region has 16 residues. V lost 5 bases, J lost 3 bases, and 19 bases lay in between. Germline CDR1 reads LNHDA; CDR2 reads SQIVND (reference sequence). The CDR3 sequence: CASSPDGGGLDYGYTF. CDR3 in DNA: TGTGCCAGTAGTCCCGACGGGGGTGGGTTGGACTATGGCTACACCTTC. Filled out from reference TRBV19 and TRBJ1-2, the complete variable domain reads DGGITQSPKYLFRKEGQNVTLSCEQNLNHDAMYWYRQDPGQGLRLIYYSQIVNDFQKGDIAEGYSVSREKKESFPLTVTSAQKNPTAFYLCASSPDGGGLDYGYTFGSGTRLTVV.